This T cell receptor beta chain was identified during a study of T cells in tuberculosis. Study-wide background: Sequenced TCRs come from CD1B-GMM tetramer-binding T cells. A South African cohort included IGRA-negative adolescents, latently infected IGRA-positive adolescents and adults with active tuberculosis.

Trimming took 6 bases from V and 3 from J; bases not matched to a gene: 7. Per the germline V gene, CDR1 is ENHRY and CDR2 is SYGVKD. The CDR3 consists of 14 residues. At study entry, adolescents had tuberculin skin tests and IGRA screening. Overall study findings and caveats: Smaller alpha distances in active tuberculosis partly reflected shorter CDR3-alpha lengths.

The protocol was immunoSEQ multiplex PCR, while the TCRdb copy is restricted to in-frame clones and leaves out a portion. The sample has tens of thousands of clones, 95% to 98% seen once; the top ten hold under 8%. On this clone itself: Its antigen is not identified.

This clonotype was obtained from a donor aged 5 to 30 with latent tuberculosis or without tuberculosis infection. Sequencing used PBMCs. The chain combines TRBV10-3 with TRBJ2-7; TRBD1 agrees at 8 bases. The CDR3 bases are TGTGCCATCAGGATTCAGGGGGCAGGCTACGAGCAGTACTTC. This translates into CAIRIQGAGYEQYF.